This TCR beta chain is from a study of blood T cell repertoires in COVID-19. Study as a whole: Both acute and convalescent COVID-19 samples were obtained from the United States, Italy and Spain. Sources were T cells, B-cell-depleted T cells, or PBMCs; the material itself was cDNA or gDNA.

With 7 bases clipped from V and 4 bases from J, the junction kept 7 bases outside the gene matches. The CDR3 contains 14 residues. Germline CDR1 MNHNY, CDR2 SVGAGI (reference sequence). Seattle patients were enrolled during active infection and followed longitudinally. Methods used by the authors: Cell counts per sample came from amplifying reference gene primers. The protocol was immunoSEQ multiplex PCR, while the TCRdb copy is restricted to in-frame clones and leaves out a portion. From that table come the V and J calls and clone size; the DNA was used to work out D and trimming. The repertoire includes approximately 500,000 clones, about 89% of them detected once, and under 8.5% sits in the top ten.

The clonotype comes from a woman aged 45-59 years with COVID-19, enrolled during active disease. Sample: peripheral blood. The J gene is TRBJ2-1, the V gene TRBV6-6, with 7 bases matching TRBD1. CDR3 amino acids: CASTRRDSYNEQFF. In DNA form, the CDR3 reads TGTGCCAGCACCCGTCGGGACAGTTACAATGAGCAGTTCTTC.